This TCR beta chain was documented in a study of PD-1 blockade in classical Hodgkin lymphoma. The study's findings and limits: The drivers behind the repertoire differences, possibly disease activity or prior therapy, remain undefined. CD4+ TCR diversity climbed significantly by C4D1, unlike CD8+ TCR diversity. Those patients who began receiving nivolumab less than 1 year after ASCT had lower diversity, and they were excluded. Complete responders possessed baseline diversity comparable to newly diagnosed patients.

As concerns this clone: Its specificity is not known.

CDR3 size: 18 residues. The germline V gene encodes CDR1 PRHDT and CDR2 FYEKMQ (reference sequence). With V trimmed by 0 bases and J by 4 bases, 9 bases remained unmatched. Every patient experienced relapse after autologous stem cell transplantation, and brentuximab vedotin exposure varied. Thawed PBMCs yielded CD4+ T cells through magnetic negative selection. Profiling relied on immunoSEQ multiplex PCR, and the TCRdb table lists in-frame clones only, not all of them. The sample records around 23,000 clones, roughly 84% being singletons. The chain carries TRBV13 and TRBJ2-1, with 10 bases lining up with TRBD2. This TCR derives from a human donor with classical Hodgkin lymphoma. The sequences come from CD4+ T cells from blood, collected at baseline. The CDR3 spells CASSLGPASGGIYNEQFF. The CDR3 nucleotides read TGTGCCAGCAGCTTAGGCCCGGCTAGCGGGGGCATTTACAATGAGCAGTTCTTC.